This T cell receptor beta chain stems from a study of beta chain features in type 1 diabetes. Broader study findings: Insertion counts at VDJ junctions were lower in type 1 diabetes patients, who also showed more deletions there. PCR might preferentially amplify shorter templates, equally in patients and controls. Significant though moderate, a shortening of TCRB CDR3s appeared in all four CD4+ subsets of Type 1 diabetes patients.

The investigators reverse transcribed all of the isolated RNA, so they sequenced expressed TCRB transcripts. Repertoires were generated with immunoSEQ multiplex PCR, while TCRdb's copy carries only in-frame clones and drops some. This sample has approximately 730,000 clones, with roughly 13% found just once. As to this clone: Antigen specificity is unknown.

Sequenced: naive CD4+ T cells from blood. This receptor was taken from a man between 18 and 29 years old with type 1 diabetes.

CDR3 coding DNA: TGTGCCAGTAGTATAGGGTTAGGCCAAGAGACCCAGTACTTC. It specifies CASSIGLGQETQYF. V usage is TRBV19 and J usage is TRBJ2-5, with D uncertain. V was shortened by 1 base and J by 1 base, with 7 bases between the two germline ends. CDR3 size: 14 residues. Germline CDR1 reads LNHDA; CDR2 reads SQIVND (reference sequence).